Below are 9 T cell receptor beta chains sequenced from a single sample in a study of cytomegalovirus exposure and HLA in healthy donors. Vbeta (60) and Jbeta (13) primers were used in the PCR. Assay: immunoSEQ multiplex PCR; the TCRdb copy retains only in-frame clones and omits some. The table has tens of thousands of clones, around 84% seen once; the top ten hold approximately 4.4%. Sequences were obtained from PBMCs. Receptor source: a man aged 35-49 years in good health and CMV-seronegative.

The genes are TRBV18 and TRBJ1-5, with a weak D call TRBD1 (6 bases). The CDR3 covers 13 residues. The V and J ends lost 6 bases and 5 bases respectively, with 11 bases between them. Germline CDR1 KGHSH, CDR2 LQKENI. The CDR3 DNA reads as TGTGCCAGCTCCCAGACAGGAGATCAGCCCCAGCATTTT. Protein sequence: CASSQTGDQPQHF.

The chain couples TRBV10-3 to TRBJ2-7, with D possibly being TRBD2 (7 bases). Per germline, CDR1 ENHRY and CDR2 SYGVKD. The V end lost 6 bases, the J end lost 3 bases, and 21 bases lay between the germline ends. This CDR3 is built from 16 residues. The CDR3 loop reads CAIRDWGGTNGYEQYF. Here the CDR3 DNA reads TGTGCCATCAGAGATTGGGGGGGGACAAATGGCTACGAGCAGTACTTC.

This clone was detected a few times. The chain employs TRBV19 and TRBJ1-4; D is unclear. This CDR3 has 13 amino acids. From germline, CDR1 is LNHDA and CDR2 SQIVND (reference sequence). The germline V and J ends were trimmed by 5 bases and 5 bases, with 9 bases remaining between them. The CDR3 reads CASSLNLNEKLFF. CDR3 coding DNA: TGTGCCAGTAGTTTGAACCTAAATGAAAAACTGTTTTTT.

This chain uses TRBV4-3 with TRBJ2-5; the D is unclear. In germline, CDR1 is LGHNA, CDR2 YSLEER. The CDR3 is made up of 14 amino acids. Trimming shortened V by 2 bases and J by 2 bases, and 9 bases separated the two germline ends. The CDR3 DNA is TGCGCCAGCAGCCAAAATGGCCATCAAGAGACCCAGTACTTC. As protein: CASSQNGHQETQYF.

The genes are TRBV7-9 and TRBJ2-3, with TRBD2 identical over 10 bases. Per the germline V gene, CDR1 is SEHNR and CDR2 is FQNEAQ (reference sequence). V lost 7 bases, J lost 5 bases, and 6 bases stayed unmatched. The CDR3 spans 14 residues. As DNA, the CDR3 is TGTGCCAGCATGCAAGCGGGAGGGCAAGATACGCAGTATTTT. Its translation: CASMQAGGQDTQYF. The whole variable domain, filled in from reference TRBV7-9 and TRBJ2-3, reads DTGVSQNPRHKITKRGQNVTFRCDPISEHNRLYWYRQTLGQGPEFLTYFQNEAQLEKSRLLSDRFSAERPKGSFSTLEIQRTEQGDSAMYLCASMQAGGQDTQYFGPGTRLTVL.

This clone was seen more than once but under ten times. The genes are TRBV6-1 and TRBJ2-7; TRBD2 aligns across 12 bases. Germline-derived CDR1 and CDR2 are MNHNS and SASEGT. With V trimmed by 4 bases and J by 10 bases, 8 bases remained unmatched. The CDR3 has 14 amino acids. The CDR3 nucleotides are TGTGCCAGCAGTGCGTCTCGACTAGCGGGAGCTCAGTACTTC. It is translated as CASSASRLAGAQYF.

The rearrangement uses TRBV21-1 and TRBJ2-1; no DNA check was done on the table's D call, TRBD2. TRBV21-1 is an annotated pseudogene. CDR3 length equals 12 residues. In nucleotides, the CDR3 is TGTGCCAGCAGCAACCACCTCGAGGGGCAGTTCTTC. Protein sequence: CASSNHLEGQFF.

The chain couples TRBV10-3 to TRBJ2-7, with 9 bases matching TRBD2. The J segment lost 5 bases and the V segment lost 6 bases, leaving 8 bases of the junction unmatched. This CDR3 has 14 residues. The V gene's germline CDR1 is ENHRY and CDR2 SYGVKD. The CDR3 nucleotides read TGTGCCATCAGAGATAGCGGGAGTTTCGACGAGCAGTACTTC. Its protein product is CAIRDSGSFDEQYF.

In regard to this clone: Different DNA sequences within this sample yield the same CDR3. The rearrangement links TRBV7-9 to TRBJ2-7; D may be TRBD1 (6 bases). The ends were cut back, 3 bases at V and 1 base at J, with 13 bases in the middle. The length of the CDR3 is 15 residues. Germline assignment: CDR1 SEHNR and CDR2 FQNEAQ (reference sequence). The CDR3 DNA reads as TGTGCCAGCAGCTTTACAGGGTCCCCTTCCTACGAGCAGTACTTC. Encoded protein: CASSFTGSPSYEQYF.